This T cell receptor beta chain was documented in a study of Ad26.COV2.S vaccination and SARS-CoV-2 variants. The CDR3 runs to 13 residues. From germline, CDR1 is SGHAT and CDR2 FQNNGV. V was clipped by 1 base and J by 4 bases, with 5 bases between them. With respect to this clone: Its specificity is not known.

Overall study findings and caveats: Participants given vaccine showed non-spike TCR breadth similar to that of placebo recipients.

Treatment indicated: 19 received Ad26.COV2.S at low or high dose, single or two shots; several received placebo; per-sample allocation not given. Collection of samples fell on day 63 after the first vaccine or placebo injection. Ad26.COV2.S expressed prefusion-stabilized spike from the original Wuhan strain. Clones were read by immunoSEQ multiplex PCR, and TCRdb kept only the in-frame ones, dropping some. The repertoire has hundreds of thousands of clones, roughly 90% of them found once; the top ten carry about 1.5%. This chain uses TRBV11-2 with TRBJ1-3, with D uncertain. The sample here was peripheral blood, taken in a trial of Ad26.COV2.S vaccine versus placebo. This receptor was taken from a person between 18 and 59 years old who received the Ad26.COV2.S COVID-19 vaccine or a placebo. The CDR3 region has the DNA TGTGCCAGCAGCTTAGGGACCGGAAACACCATATATTTT. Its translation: CASSLGTGNTIYF.